Following are 27 T cell receptor beta chains from one sample sequenced in a study of cytomegalovirus exposure and HLA in healthy donors. PCR employed 60 Vbeta and 13 Jbeta primers. Profiled with immunoSEQ multiplex PCR; TCRdb holds only in-frame clones, not every one. The sample lists 120,000 to 150,000 clones; 70% to 85% were seen once. The material sequenced was PBMCs. All receptors derive from a man in his forties or fifties in good health and CMV-seropositive.

CDR3 bases: TGTGCCAGCAGCCAGGGCGCTAAGATGGGCTACACCTTC. Translating gives CASSQGAKMGYTF. This chain uses TRBV14 with TRBJ1-2, with D uncertain. Germline assignment: CDR1 SGHDN and CDR2 FVKESK. Trimming took off 3 bases at V and 8 bases at J, with 13 bases between the two ends. The CDR3 has 13 amino acids.

The chain joins TRBV7-2 to TRBJ2-7, with D possibly TRBD2 on 5 matching bases. Germline CDR1 and CDR2: SGHTA and FQGNSA. This CDR3 contains 14 residues. Trimming removed 0 bases at V and 7 bases at J, with 13 bases between. The CDR3 loop is CASSLAQRDREQYF. DNA of the CDR3: TGTGCCAGCAGCTTAGCGCAACGGGATAGAGAGCAGTACTTC.

The chain uses TRBV6-5 and TRBJ1-6; D is perhaps TRBD1 (6 bases). Germline CDR1 is MNHEY and CDR2 is SVGAGI. The V end lost 0 bases, the J end lost 7 bases, and 13 bases lay between the germline ends. The CDR3 extends over 16 amino acids. The CDR3 DNA sequence: TGTGCCAGCAGTTACTCGATTGGGGGGGCCAATTCACCCCTCCACTTT. Translation: CASSYSIGGANSPLHF.

This chain connects TRBV7-9 to TRBJ1-5; D not certain. The CDR3 is 15 residues long. Germline-derived CDR1 and CDR2 are SEHNR and FQNEAQ (reference sequence). Trimming shortened V by 3 bases and J by 5 bases, and 14 bases separated the two germline ends. Here the CDR3 DNA reads TGTGCCAGCAGCTTTAGCGATTCCATTCATCAGCCCCAGCATTTT. It specifies CASSFSDSIHQPQHF.

The V gene is TRBV4-3, the J gene TRBJ2-7, with D perhaps TRBD1 (5 bases). V was clipped by 0 bases and J by 6 bases, with 18 bases between them. The CDR3 is 16 amino acids. The germline gives CDR1 LGHNA, CDR2 YSLEER. The CDR3 spells CASSQEYVQVGAEQYF. Written as DNA, the CDR3 is TGCGCCAGCAGCCAAGAGTATGTACAGGTAGGCGCCGAGCAGTACTTC.

The chain is built from TRBV7-9 and TRBJ1-1, with 7 bases that match TRBD1. Germline CDR1 is SEHNR and CDR2 is FQNEAQ (reference sequence). This CDR3 spans 12 amino acids. Trimming at V came to 5 bases and at J to 6 bases, leaving 3 bases not matched to a gene. This chain's CDR3 is CASSQTGPEAFF. The CDR3 bases are TGTGCCAGCAGCCAGACAGGGCCTGAAGCTTTCTTT.

The chain joins TRBV5-1 to TRBJ1-1; tentatively, D is TRBD1 (6 bases). The V end lost 6 bases, the J end lost 5 bases, and 17 bases lay between the germline ends. The length of the CDR3 is 14 residues. Per the germline V gene, CDR1 is SGHRS and CDR2 is YFSETQ. CDR3 region: CASTVTGGGTEAFF. CDR3 bases: TGCGCCAGCACCGTCACGGGGGGCGGAACTGAAGCTTTCTTT.

V and J are TRBV9 and TRBJ2-7; 11 nucleotides match TRBD2. V gave up 2 bases and J gave up 3 bases; unmatched junction bases: 1. Germline V gives CDR1 SGDLS, CDR2 YYNGEE. This CDR3 has 14 residues. The CDR3, as DNA: TGTGCCAGCAGCGTTGGGACTAGCGGCTACGAGCAGTACTTC. It specifies CASSVGTSGYEQYF.

The rearrangement uses TRBV5-1 and TRBJ2-2, with 7 bases fitting TRBD2. V trimming: 1 base; J trimming: 4 bases; junction bases outside the gene matches: 4. The CDR3 is 15 residues long. The V gene's germline CDR1 is SGHRS and CDR2 YFSETQ. CDR3 sequence (DNA): TGCGCCAGCAGCTTGCGACTAGCCGGCACCGGGGAGCTGTTTTTT. Translation: CASSLRLAGTGELFF.

V usage is TRBV18 and J usage is TRBJ1-1; possible D gene TRBD1, 6 bases. V lost 2 bases and J 6 bases, leaving 10 bases between the germline ends. This CDR3 contains 13 residues. CDR1 is KGHSH, CDR2 LQKENI, per germline. The CDR3 sequence is CASSPGGAAEAFF. As DNA, the CDR3 is TGTGCCAGCTCACCAGGGGGCGCGGCTGAAGCTTTCTTT.

V and J are TRBV5-8 and TRBJ1-4; D gene unclear. This CDR3 has 16 residues. With 0 bases removed from V and 4 bases from J, the gap between germline ends came to 13 bases. Germline CDR1 and CDR2: SGHTS and YDEGEE. The CDR3 here is CASSLEAAVGNEKLFF. CDR3 DNA sequence: TGTGCCAGCAGCTTGGAGGCGGCCGTGGGTAATGAAAAACTGTTTTTT.

This clone has only a few counts. The chain joins TRBV7-9 to TRBJ2-3; tentatively, D is TRBD1 (6 bases). CDR1 and CDR2 (germline): SEHNR, FQNEAQ (reference sequence). The ends were cut back, 5 bases at V and 0 bases at J, with 12 bases in the middle. The CDR3 runs to 15 residues. The CDR3 sequence: CASSGQFLSTDTQYF. The CDR3 DNA reads as TGTGCCAGCAGCGGACAGTTCCTCAGCACAGATACGCAGTATTTT.

J is TRBJ2-3 and V is TRBV19, with D perhaps TRBD2 (6 bases). CDR3 length: 16 amino acids. With 6 bases removed from V and 1 base from J, the gap between germline ends came to 17 bases. Germline V gives CDR1 LNHDA, CDR2 SQIVND (reference sequence). In DNA, the CDR3 is TGTGCCAGTAGAGGGTCTATAGCGGAACGCACAGATACGCAGTATTTT. It yields the protein CASRGSIAERTDTQYF.

This clone was seen just once. The V gene is TRBV7-8, the J gene TRBJ1-5; D may be TRBD1 (5 bases). Germline V gene lookup returns CDR1 SGHVS and CDR2 FQNEAQ. Trimming stripped 4 bases from V and 4 bases from J, with 14 bases between. This CDR3 spans 15 amino acids. CDR3 residues: CASSSTTERNQPQHF. Here the CDR3 DNA reads TGTGCCAGCAGCTCGACGACAGAGAGGAATCAGCCCCAGCATTTT.

V usage is TRBV12-5 and J usage is TRBJ1-2; possibly TRBD1 for D (5 bases). Germline loops: CDR1 LGHNT, CDR2 FRNRAP. The CDR3 runs to 14 residues. The V end was cut by 6 bases, the J end by 4 bases, with 15 bases between. CDR3 residues: CASGGGRQLYGYTF. In DNA form, the CDR3 reads TGTGCTAGTGGGGGGGGTAGACAGCTCTATGGCTACACCTTC.

In this sample, this clone turned up once. CDR3 coding DNA: TGTGCCAGCGGCACAGCAGGGGGAGTTAACTATGGCTACACCTTC. Residues: CASGTAGGVNYGYTF. This rearrangement joins TRBV5-6 to TRBJ1-2; 7 nucleotides agree with TRBD1. The V and J ends lost 7 bases and 1 base, in that order; junction bases with no gene match: 10. CDR1 and CDR2 (germline): SGHDT, YYEEEE. This CDR3 spans 15 amino acids.

The rearrangement links TRBV7-9 to TRBJ1-3, with TRBD1 matching over 8 bases. Germline V lookup: CDR1 SEHNR, CDR2 FQNEAQ (reference sequence). J was trimmed by 0 bases and V by 5 bases; bases with no gene match: 3. The CDR3 spans 15 residues. The CDR3 DNA follows: TGTGCCAGCAGCACTGACAGGGGCTCTGGAAACACCATATATTTT. As protein: CASSTDRGSGNTIYF.

This clone was counted a few times. The CDR3 bases are TGTGCCAGCTCATCCGAAGGGGGCGCGAGGACTGAAGCTTTCTTT. As protein: CASSSEGGARTEAFF. The chain is built from TRBV18 and TRBJ1-1; 7 nucleotides line up with TRBD1. J lost 5 bases, V lost 5 bases, and 11 bases had no gene match. The length of the CDR3 is 15 residues. Germline loops: CDR1 KGHSH, CDR2 LQKENI.

This clone was picked up one time. The chain recombines TRBV30 with TRBJ2-3, with D hard to call. The CDR3 loop spans 11 amino acids. Trimming took 5 bases from V and 10 from J, leaving 13 bases between them. Germline V gene lookup returns CDR1 GTSNPN and CDR2 SVGIG (reference sequence). CDR3 DNA sequence: TGTGCCTGGGCGGCCAGTAAGGCGCAGTATTTT. Translating gives CAWAASKAQYF.

V gene TRBV7-8 combines with J gene TRBJ2-7, with 8 nucleotides matching TRBD1. This CDR3 has 15 amino acids. Trimming removed 2 bases from V and 5 bases from J; junction bases left unmatched: 8. Germline CDR1 is SGHVS and CDR2 is FQNEAQ. CDR3 in amino acids: CASSLTGTGHHEQYF. The CDR3 region has the DNA TGTGCCAGCAGCTTAACAGGGACAGGACACCACGAGCAGTACTTC.

V and J are TRBV27 and TRBJ2-3; possibly TRBD1 for D (8 bases). In germline, CDR1 is MNHEY, CDR2 SMNVEV (reference sequence). Deletions cut 8 bases from V and 0 bases from J, with 18 bases between. This CDR3 is built from 16 residues. This CDR3 is CASQGAGRGSTDTQYF. CDR3 nucleotide sequence: TGTGCCAGCCAGGGGGCAGGGAGGGGTAGCACAGATACGCAGTATTTT.

The rearrangement uses TRBV5-6 and TRBJ2-1, with D maybe TRBD2 (5 bases). V shed 5 bases and J shed 9 bases, with 15 bases lying between them. Germline V gives CDR1 SGHDT, CDR2 YYEEEE. This CDR3 contains 13 residues. CDR3 DNA sequence: TGTGCCAGCAGTTTCGGAGGCTTGGGTGAGCAGTTCTTC. Its translation is CASSFGGLGEQFF.

On this clone: This same CDR3 is encoded by further DNA sequences in the sample. The chain couples TRBV6-1 to TRBJ1-2; TRBD1 aligns across 8 bases. CDR1 is MNHNS, CDR2 SASEGT, per germline. This CDR3 has 14 residues. V was pared by 3 bases and J by 7 bases, with 7 bases of the junction left unmatched. CDR3 sequence: CASSESGRGPGYTF. The CDR3 nucleotides are TGTGCCAGCAGTGAGTCGGGCAGGGGGCCTGGCTACACCTTC.

The chain is built from TRBV5-1 and TRBJ2-1, with TRBD2 identical over 15 bases. Germline V gives CDR1 SGHRS, CDR2 YFSETQ. The CDR3 consists of 17 residues. The V gene end was trimmed by 4 bases and the J gene end by 8 bases; junction bases not matched to a gene: 10. The CDR3 nucleotides read TGCGCCAGCAGCGTCGGACTAGCGGGAGGGCCTATCCATGAGCAGTTCTTC. It translates to CASSVGLAGGPIHEQFF.

This chain uses TRBV6-4 with TRBJ2-1, with a possible D match to TRBD2 (6 bases). V gave up 4 bases and J gave up 7 bases, with 17 bases separating them. This CDR3 has 15 residues. CDR1 MRHNA and CDR2 SNTAGT come from the germline V gene. CDR3 in DNA: TGTGCCAGCAGTGCCGGTGGGGCGGGGTGGAATGAGCAGTTCTTC. This sequence encodes CASSAGGAGWNEQFF.

The V gene is TRBV27, the J gene TRBJ2-1; D may be TRBD1 (5 bases). Germline V gene sequence: CDR1 MNHEY, CDR2 SMNVEV (reference sequence). Trimming took 2 bases from V and 3 from J, leaving 8 bases between them. The CDR3 length is 14 residues. CDR3 sequence (DNA): TGTGCCAGCAGTTTACCAGGACACTACAATGAGCAGTTCTTC. Protein: CASSLPGHYNEQFF.

The chain is built from TRBV2 and TRBJ1-3; TRBD1 matches at 7 bases. Trimming at V came to 7 bases and at J to 0 bases, leaving 9 bases not matched to a gene. CDR3 length: 16 amino acids. The V gene's germline CDR1 is SNHLY and CDR2 FYNNEI. The CDR3 nucleotides read TGTGCCAGCATCCAGGGACAGAAGAGCTCTGGAAACACCATATATTTT. It translates to CASIQGQKSSGNTIYF.